This T cell receptor (beta chain) was captured in a study of cytomegalovirus exposure and HLA in healthy donors. Study-wide points: Most observed TCR sequences were rare, whereas some public TCRs were detected in many donors.

Worth noting for this clone: Its antigen is unidentified.

The PCR made use of 60 Vbeta and 13 Jbeta primers. Source study methods: As a later analysis found, there were 78 million or so unique TCR beta chains, of which roughly 11 million were shared. Clones were read by immunoSEQ multiplex PCR, and TCRdb kept only the in-frame ones, dropping some. The V and J calls and clone size were taken over from that table, and D and trimming were inferred from the DNA. The sample carries a few hundred thousand clones, more than 55% recorded once. This CDR3 is built from 13 residues. The germline CDR1 and CDR2 sequences are MNHEY and SVGAGI. Trimming removed 0 bases from V and 4 bases from J, with 5 bases in between.

This receptor was taken from a female donor in good health and CMV-seronegative. The chain couples TRBV6-5 to TRBJ2-3; D is perhaps TRBD1 (5 bases). Input material: PBMCs. CDR3 DNA: TGTGCCAGCAGTTACTCGACAGCAGATACGCAGTATTTT. Translating it yields CASSYSTADTQYF.